This entry lists 20 T cell receptor beta chains sequenced from one sample in a study of T cell responses to AZD1222 COVID-19 vaccine. Profiling relied on immunoSEQ multiplex PCR, and the TCRdb table lists in-frame clones only, not all of them. The sample yields some 110,000 clones, around 90% seen once. Sequenced material: peripheral blood, taken on day 0 of AZD1222 vaccination. The source of these receptors is an adult in good health.

The chain couples TRBV19 to TRBJ1-5; D possibly corresponds to TRBD1 (6 bases). Germline V gene lookup returns CDR1 LNHDA and CDR2 SQIVND (reference sequence). The CDR3 runs to 17 residues. The ends were cut back, 1 base at V and 5 bases at J, with 18 bases in the middle. CDR3 DNA: TGTGCCAGTAGTATAGTACAGGGAGCTTTTTTTGATCAGCCCCAGCATTTT. This encodes CASSIVQGAFFDQPQHF.

A single count supports this clone. CDR3 residues: CASSQVQNTGTGVYEQYF. Here the CDR3 DNA reads TGTGCCAGCAGCCAAGTTCAAAATACCGGGACAGGGGTCTACGAGCAGTACTTC. The chain is built from TRBV4-2 and TRBJ2-7; 10 nucleotides agree with TRBD1. Germline CDR1 LGHNA, CDR2 YNFKEQ. The V gene end was trimmed by 1 base and the J gene end by 3 bases; junction bases not matched to a gene: 12. This CDR3 contains 18 residues.

V is TRBV10-3 and J is TRBJ2-1, with 11 bases aligning to TRBD2. With 7 bases clipped from V and 4 bases from J, the junction kept 6 bases outside the gene matches. This CDR3 region has 15 residues. The V gene's germline CDR1 is ENHRY and CDR2 SYGVKD. The CDR3 bases are TGTGCCATCACCCCCGGACTAGCGGGTTACAATGAGCAGTTCTTC. It translates to CAITPGLAGYNEQFF.

This chain links TRBV10-2 with TRBJ1-2, with 12 bases lining up with TRBD1. V shed 7 bases, J shed 10 bases, and the junction held 7 bases outside the gene matches. CDR3 length: 13 amino acids. Germline lookup yields CDR1 WSHSY and CDR2 SAAADI. The CDR3 loop reads CASTEGGQGAYTF. DNA of the CDR3: TGCGCCAGCACAGAGGGGGGACAGGGGGCCTACACCTTC.

This clone was detected only once. The chain carries TRBV5-8 and TRBJ2-7; TRBD1 matches 11 bases. The CDR3 totals 18 residues. CDR1 and CDR2 (germline): SGHTS, YDEGEE. V gave up 3 bases and J gave up 2 bases; unmatched junction bases: 13. CDR3 protein: CASSSGQGAHTVPYEQYF. CDR3 nucleotides: TGTGCCAGCAGCTCCGGACAGGGGGCGCATACGGTCCCCTACGAGCAGTACTTC.

The V gene is TRBV6-4, the J gene TRBJ2-2; D uncertain. This CDR3 comprises 14 residues. V was shortened by 4 bases and J by 1 base, with 7 bases between the two germline ends. Germline V gene data show CDR1 as MRHNA and CDR2 as SNTAGT. The CDR3 is CASSVTQNTGELFF. The CDR3 DNA reads as TGTGCCAGCAGTGTAACACAGAACACCGGGGAGCTGTTTTTT.

V and J are TRBV7-9 and TRBJ2-1; maybe TRBD2 (6 bases). This CDR3 comprises 14 residues. With 1 base removed from V and 6 bases from J, the gap between germline ends came to 10 bases. The germline V gene has CDR1 SEHNR and CDR2 FQNEAQ (reference sequence). The CDR3 is CASSLEAGGNEQFF. DNA for the CDR3: TGTGCCAGCAGCTTAGAAGCGGGTGGCAATGAGCAGTTCTTC.

This chain links TRBV7-9 with TRBJ1-1; 8 positions match TRBD1. This CDR3 region has 14 residues. Germline lookup yields CDR1 SEHNR and CDR2 FQNEAQ (reference sequence). V lost 5 bases and J lost 2; bases outside the gene matches: 4. The CDR3 nucleotides are TGTGCCAGCAGCCGCGGACAGGGTAACACTGAAGCTTTCTTT. It translates to CASSRGQGNTEAFF.

The chain carries TRBV9 and TRBJ2-1; 11 nucleotides agree with TRBD2. The CDR3 covers 17 residues. Germline V gives CDR1 SGDLS, CDR2 YYNGEE. V lost 4 bases, J lost 10 bases, and 16 bases stayed unmatched. The CDR3 reads CASSPGGGLAALGEQFF. CDR3 coding DNA: TGTGCCAGCAGCCCCGGTGGGGGACTAGCGGCCCTCGGGGAGCAGTTCTTC. Using reference TRBV9 and TRBJ2-1 for the parts outside the CDR3, the full variable domain is DSGVTQTPKHLITATGQRVTLRCSPRSGDLSVYWYQQSLDQGLQFLIQYYNGEERAKGNILERFSAQQFPDLHSELNLSSLELGDSALYFCASSPGGGLAALGEQFFGPGTRLTVL.

The table lists this clone with a count of one. This chain connects TRBV6-5 to TRBJ1-1; 7 positions agree with TRBD1. Germline CDR1 MNHEY, CDR2 SVGAGI. With V trimmed by 8 bases and J by 0 bases, 3 bases remained unmatched. CDR3 length: 13 residues. This chain's CDR3 is CASGGQLNTEAFF. DNA of the CDR3: TGTGCCAGCGGGGGACAGTTGAACACTGAAGCTTTCTTT.

V gene TRBV9 combines with J gene TRBJ2-7; TRBD2 matches at 7 bases. In germline, CDR1 is SGDLS, CDR2 YYNGEE. V gave up 4 bases and J gave up 6 bases; unmatched junction bases: 10. The CDR3 spans 14 residues. For the CDR3, the DNA is TGTGCCAGCAGCAAAGAGGGGACTACACTCGAGCAGTACTTC. Its protein product is CASSKEGTTLEQYF.

The rearrangement links TRBV15 to TRBJ2-1; 12 nucleotides align to TRBD2. The V and J ends lost 3 bases and 8 bases, in that order; junction bases with no gene match: 5. The CDR3 loop spans 15 amino acids. The germline V gene encodes CDR1 LNHNV and CDR2 YYDKDF (reference sequence). The CDR3 DNA reads as TGTGCCACCAGCAGGACTAGCGGGAGTTTGGATGAGCAGTTCTTC. It codes for CATSRTSGSLDEQFF.

This chain uses TRBV2 with TRBJ2-1, with 11 nucleotides matching TRBD1. V dropped 8 bases and J dropped 11; count of bases not matched to a gene: 8. CDR3 length: 13 residues. Germline V lookup: CDR1 SNHLY, CDR2 FYNNEI. The CDR3 region is CASGGTGGQQQFF. The CDR3 DNA follows: TGTGCCAGCGGGGGGACAGGGGGTCAGCAGCAGTTCTTC.

The chain employs TRBV2 and TRBJ1-2; D is unresolved. Per the germline V gene, CDR1 is SNHLY and CDR2 is FYNNEI. The CDR3 runs 13 residues. Trimming cost V 5 bases and J 6 bases, with 13 bases left between them. The CDR3 reads CASSREGSHGYTF. The CDR3 coding sequence is TGTGCCAGCAGTCGGGAGGGCTCTCATGGCTACACCTTC.

CDR3 residues: CASSLADGWTEAFF. The CDR3 DNA follows: TGCGCCAGCAGCTTAGCAGACGGGTGGACTGAAGCTTTCTTT. The chain recombines TRBV5-1 with TRBJ1-1; D unclear. The germline V gene encodes CDR1 SGHRS and CDR2 YFSETQ. Trimming removed 2 bases at V and 5 bases at J, with 13 bases between. The CDR3 totals 14 residues.

The V call is TRBV28, the J call TRBJ2-1; TRBD1 matches at 9 bases. The CDR3 contains 16 residues. Germline V gene sequence: CDR1 MDHEN, CDR2 SYDVKM. With V trimmed by 4 bases and J by 1 base, 5 bases remained unmatched. Here the CDR3 reads CASSSGTGKSYNEQFF. CDR3 DNA sequence: TGTGCCAGCAGTTCCGGGACAGGGAAGTCCTACAATGAGCAGTTCTTC.

This rearrangement joins TRBV7-9 to TRBJ2-7, with TRBD1 identical over 8 bases. Germline V gene sequence: CDR1 SEHNR, CDR2 FQNEAQ (reference sequence). The CDR3 is 15 residues long. V was clipped by 4 bases and J by 3 bases; unmatched bases: 8. CDR3 sequence reads: CASSSRTGRHYEQYF. The CDR3 DNA reads as TGTGCCAGCAGCTCGAGGACAGGGAGACACTACGAGCAGTACTTC.

This clone has just a few counts. The rearrangement joins TRBV19 to TRBJ1-4; 7 bases are a match to TRBD1. This CDR3 is 15 amino acids long. Trimming took 6 bases from V and 7 from J; bases not matched to a gene: 11. CDR1 is LNHDA and CDR2 is SQIVND in the germline V gene (reference sequence). As DNA, the CDR3 is TGTGCCAGTAGCCCGAGGACAGGAGGAGGTGAAAAACTGTTTTTT. It encodes CASSPRTGGGEKLFF.

CDR3 coding DNA: TGTGCCAGCAGCCAAGAGAGGTGGGATGCGGGAGGGGGGCACAATGAGCAGTTCTTC. Translation gives CASSQERWDAGGGHNEQFF. The chain has TRBV4-2 and TRBJ2-1; 9 nucleotides agree with TRBD2. The CDR3 totals 19 residues. Germline-derived CDR1 and CDR2 are LGHNA and YNFKEQ. V lost 0 bases to trimming and J lost 5 bases; unmatched junction nucleotides: 14.

This chain links TRBV29-1 with TRBJ2-5; D assignment may be TRBD1 or TRBD2 (5 bases each). Germline V CDR1 and CDR2: SQVTM, ANQGSEA. Trimming stripped 6 bases from V and 4 bases from J, with 15 bases between. The CDR3 is 13 amino acids. The CDR3 DNA reads as TGCAGCGTGATTCTGGGACGACGAGAGACCCAGTACTTC. Its translation: CSVILGRRETQYF.